The 27 T cell receptor beta chains below come from one sample, sequenced in a study of cytomegalovirus exposure and HLA in healthy donors. The PCR ran on 60 Vbeta and 13 Jbeta primers. The data were produced by immunoSEQ multiplex PCR, yet TCRdb's version contains in-frame clones alone and is incomplete. The table lists approximately 200,000 clones, more than 65% of them singletons. The sequencing sample was made of PBMCs. The receptor set was obtained from a woman in her twenties or thirties in good health and CMV-seropositive.

The chain employs TRBV5-4 and TRBJ2-3; D may be TRBD2 (6 bases). This CDR3 region has 14 residues. Germline V lookup: CDR1 SGHNT, CDR2 YYREEE (reference sequence). The V and J ends lost 1 base and 5 bases respectively, with 11 bases between them. The chain's CDR3 is CASSLTGDLDTQYF. Here the CDR3 DNA reads TGTGCCAGCAGCTTGACGGGAGACTTAGATACGCAGTATTTT.

This sequence joins TRBV19 and TRBJ2-7; possible D gene TRBD1, 6 bases. Trimming removed 5 bases at V and 3 bases at J, with 14 bases between. This CDR3 contains 14 residues. CDR1 is LNHDA and CDR2 is SQIVND in the germline V gene (reference sequence). For the CDR3, the DNA is TGTGCCAGTAGTTCGGACAGTAAGATCTACGAGCAGTACTTC. Amino acids: CASSSDSKIYEQYF.

V usage is TRBV5-6 and J usage is TRBJ2-2; D is uncertain. The CDR3 covers 15 residues. V was clipped by 1 base and J by 6 bases, with 13 bases between them. The germline gives CDR1 SGHDT, CDR2 YYEEEE. The CDR3 loop reads CASSLRAASPGELFF. For the CDR3, the DNA is TGTGCCAGCAGCTTGCGAGCTGCGTCCCCCGGGGAGCTGTTTTTT.

The rearrangement uses TRBV29-1 and TRBJ2-1; a possible D gene is TRBD1 (5 bases). The CDR3 consists of 16 residues. Germline-derived CDR1 and CDR2 are SQVTM and ANQGSEA. The V and J ends lost 0 bases and 7 bases respectively, with 19 bases between them. The CDR3 bases are TGCAGCGTTGAAGATCGCGGCGGCAGGAAGGGGAATGAGCAGTTCTTC. It encodes CSVEDRGGRKGNEQFF.

The chain recombines TRBV7-9 with TRBJ1-3, with D possibly matching TRBD1 (5 bases). Germline-derived CDR1 and CDR2 are SEHNR and FQNEAQ (reference sequence). This CDR3 comprises 13 residues. V was trimmed by 7 bases and J by 5 bases, leaving 12 bases between them. The CDR3 is CASKTDSRNTIYF. The CDR3 nucleotides read TGTGCCAGCAAGACAGATTCACGAAACACCATATATTTT.

The genes are TRBV5-1 and TRBJ2-5, with TRBD2 identical over 8 bases. This CDR3 region has 15 residues. The ends lost 5 bases at V and 4 bases at J; junction bases unmatched: 10. Germline V gene lookup returns CDR1 SGHRS and CDR2 YFSETQ. CDR3 amino acids: CASSVSGTVRETQYF. In nucleotides, the CDR3 is TGCGCCAGCAGTGTTAGCGGGACCGTCAGAGAGACCCAGTACTTC.

This clone was found once. In the same sample, other DNA sequences code for this CDR3. The chain's CDR3 is CASSLETAYNEQFF. The CDR3, as DNA: TGCGCCAGCAGCTTGGAGACAGCCTACAATGAGCAGTTCTTC. The chain has TRBV5-1 and TRBJ2-1; D is perhaps TRBD1 (5 bases). Germline-derived CDR1 and CDR2 are SGHRS and YFSETQ. This CDR3 is built from 14 residues. V lost 0 bases and J lost 2, with 6 bases in between.

Details on this clone: The junction departs from the called germline gene at one end, perhaps through a read error. The chain employs TRBV7-9 and TRBJ1-1; D unclear. The CDR3 is 13 residues long. Germline CDR1 SEHNR, CDR2 FQNEAQ (reference sequence). CDR3: CASSPTRNTEAFF. The CDR3 nucleotides read TGCGCCAGCAGCCCAACGAGGAACACTGAAGCTTTCTTT. The full variable domain, its missing parts supplied by reference TRBV7-9 and TRBJ1-1, is DTGVSQNPRHKITKRGQNVTFRCDPISEHNRLYWYRQTLGQGPEFLTYFQNEAQLEKSRLLSDRFSAERPKGSFSTLEIQRTEQGDSAMYLCASSPTRNTEAFFGQGTRLTVV.

CDR3 coding DNA: TGTGCCAGTAGTTACCCCGCTGGGCCCGGCAATCAGCCCCAGCATTTT. The encoded protein is CASSYPAGPGNQPQHF. The J gene is TRBJ1-5, the V gene TRBV19; no clear D. CDR1 LNHDA and CDR2 SQIVND come from the germline V gene (reference sequence). The V and J ends lost 5 bases and 2 bases respectively, with 16 bases between them. This CDR3 has 16 amino acids.

The gene calls are TRBV11-3 and TRBJ2-3, with D unresolved. Germline CDR1 SGHNT, CDR2 YENEEA. The CDR3 is 14 residues long. V was cut by 5 bases and J by 4 bases, with 13 bases left in between. This CDR3 is CASSLAVGADTQYF. CDR3 sequence (DNA): TGTGCCAGCAGCCTCGCGGTTGGCGCAGATACGCAGTATTTT.

This clone has only one observation. This chain links TRBV10-1 with TRBJ2-6; 8 bases align to TRBD1. The germline V gene encodes CDR1 WNHNN and CDR2 SYGVQD (reference sequence). The CDR3 loop spans 20 amino acids. After removal of 6 bases from V and 2 bases from J, the junction contained 18 bases not matched to a gene. The DNA of the CDR3 is TGCGCCAGCAGATTCTCGAGACAGGGGATTCCCTTTACTGGGGCCAACGTCCTGACTTTC. Its translation: CASRFSRQGIPFTGANVLTF.

This clone was recorded a few times. This chain joins TRBV2 and TRBJ1-2; no definite D call. Germline V gives CDR1 SNHLY, CDR2 FYNNEI. This CDR3 has 13 residues. Trimming stripped 2 bases from V and 8 bases from J, with 12 bases between. This chain's CDR3 is CASSEWQDSGYTF. The CDR3 DNA reads as TGTGCCAGCAGTGAATGGCAGGATTCGGGCTACACCTTC.

This clone occurred a few times. This chain joins TRBV13 and TRBJ1-2; D perhaps matches TRBD1 (5 bases). Trimming removed 5 bases at V and 3 bases at J, with 13 bases between. The CDR3 runs to 14 residues. Germline V lookup: CDR1 PRHDT, CDR2 FYEKMQ (reference sequence). The CDR3 coding sequence is TGTGCCAGCAGCCGCAGGGCGGCGGACTATGGCTACACCTTC. Protein sequence: CASSRRAADYGYTF.

The chain is built from TRBV7-2 and TRBJ2-5, with D perhaps TRBD1 (6 bases). Trimming cost V 6 bases and J 5 bases, with 19 bases left between them. The V gene's germline CDR1 is SGHTA and CDR2 FQGNSA. CDR3 length: 15 amino acids. CDR3 in amino acids: CASRPRTAYRETQYF. The CDR3 DNA reads as TGTGCCAGCAGGCCGCGGACAGCTTACAGGGAGACCCAGTACTTC.

This rearrangement joins TRBV25-1 to TRBJ1-1, with no clear D. This CDR3 comprises 14 residues. Germline V lookup: CDR1 MGHDK, CDR2 SYGVNS. The V gene lost 1 base and the J gene lost 3 bases, with 9 bases spanning the gap. The CDR3 is CASSESLSYTEAFF. The CDR3 region has the DNA TGTGCCAGCAGTGAATCCCTTAGCTACACTGAAGCTTTCTTT.

The rearrangement uses TRBV6-6 and TRBJ2-1; a possible D gene is TRBD2 (6 bases). The ends were cut back, 2 bases at V and 12 bases at J, with 17 bases in the middle. The CDR3 is made up of 14 amino acids. CDR1 and CDR2 (germline): MNHNY, SVGAGI (reference sequence). CDR3 sequence: CASSYRDPGEGQFF. The CDR3 coding sequence is TGTGCCAGCAGTTACAGAGACCCGGGAGAAGGGCAGTTCTTC.

The V and J genes are TRBV28 and TRBJ2-7; D remains ambiguous. V was cut by 5 bases and J by 3 bases, with 11 bases left in between. Germline V gene sequence: CDR1 MDHEN, CDR2 SYDVKM. This CDR3 region has 13 residues. This CDR3 is CASSLSPGYEQYF. Written as DNA, the CDR3 is TGTGCCAGCAGTCTCTCCCCCGGCTACGAGCAGTACTTC.

The chain recombines TRBV5-1 with TRBJ2-5; TRBD2 aligns across 8 bases. The DNA matches TRBJ2-7 better at its end, which makes the J call doubtful. The CDR3 runs 14 residues. Germline V gene sequence: CDR1 SGHRS, CDR2 YFSETQ. The CDR3 DNA is TGCGCCAGCAGCACCGGGGGGGGCCCCTACGAGCAGTACTTC. It encodes CASSTGGGPYEQYF.

J is TRBJ1-6 and V is TRBV10-3; TRBD1 is a possible D gene (5 bases). Germline V gene sequence: CDR1 ENHRY, CDR2 SYGVKD. V lost 11 bases and J lost 5, with 16 bases in between. CDR3 length: 14 residues. The CDR3 nucleotides read TGTGCCGTTCAACAGGTTGGGGATAATTCACCCCTCCACTTT. Its protein product is CAVQQVGDNSPLHF.

The chain recombines TRBV5-1 with TRBJ2-7, with TRBD2 identical over 9 bases. Unmatched junction bases numbered 3, after V lost 1 base and J lost 4 bases. The germline V gene encodes CDR1 SGHRS and CDR2 YFSETQ. The length of the CDR3 is 14 residues. CDR3 region: CASSLFSGSYEQYF. The CDR3 bases are TGCGCCAGCAGCTTGTTTAGCGGGAGTTACGAGCAGTACTTC.

As concerns this clone: Other DNA sequences from this sample encode an identical CDR3 as well. The J gene is TRBJ2-7, the V gene TRBV27; tentatively, D is TRBD1 (6 bases). V lost 2 bases and J 0 bases, leaving 11 bases between the germline ends. The CDR3 is 15 residues long. Germline CDR1 MNHEY, CDR2 SMNVEV (reference sequence). Written as DNA, the CDR3 is TGTGCCAGCAGTTTAAAGGGGGAGAGCTCCTACGAGCAGTACTTC. This translates into CASSLKGESSYEQYF.

Only a few counts were recorded for this clone. As DNA, the CDR3 is TGTGCCAGCCACCGGACAGACGGAAACACCATATATTTT. Protein product: CASHRTDGNTIYF. The rearrangement joins TRBV27 to TRBJ1-3; weak D call: TRBD1 (6 bases). Germline V gives CDR1 MNHEY, CDR2 SMNVEV (reference sequence). The CDR3 is 13 residues long. The V and J ends lost 8 bases and 4 bases respectively, with 12 bases between them.

This clone was seen only a few times. This chain connects TRBV6-1 to TRBJ1-3, with a weak D call TRBD1 (5 bases). There are 15 residues in the CDR3. Germline CDR1 MNHNS, CDR2 SASEGT. V lost 7 bases, J lost 3 bases, and 16 bases lay in between. For the CDR3, the DNA is TGTGCCAGCAAAGCGCTAGGGGCTTATGGAAACACCATATATTTT. Protein product: CASKALGAYGNTIYF.

This rearrangement joins TRBV5-1 to TRBJ2-1; 7 nucleotides line up with TRBD2. The CDR3 has 16 amino acids. Germline V gives CDR1 SGHRS, CDR2 YFSETQ. Trimming cost V 4 bases and J 0 bases; bases outside gene matches: 7. CDR3 sequence (DNA): TGCGCCAGCAGCCGCAGTCTAGCGGACTCCTACAATGAGCAGTTCTTC. It yields the protein CASSRSLADSYNEQFF.

The chain combines TRBV7-8 with TRBJ1-1; 7 nucleotides line up with TRBD1. CDR1 and CDR2 (germline): SGHVS, FQNEAQ. J gave up 0 bases and V 5 bases, and 6 bases lay outside the gene matches. This CDR3 contains 15 residues. The CDR3 reads CASSPQGPVNTEAFF. The CDR3 DNA is TGTGCCAGCAGCCCACAGGGGCCGGTGAACACTGAAGCTTTCTTT.

The chain joins TRBV6-5 to TRBJ2-1, with 7 bases matching TRBD1. With V trimmed by 10 bases and J by 7 bases, 16 bases remained unmatched. Germline V gene sequence: CDR1 MNHEY, CDR2 SVGAGI. The CDR3 is 15 amino acids. In DNA form, the CDR3 reads TGTGCCACTCAGCCTTGGGACAGACGTGATAATGAGCAGTTCTTC. Protein sequence: CATQPWDRRDNEQFF.

This chain links TRBV6-1 with TRBJ2-1; TRBD2 matches at 10 bases. Per the germline V gene, CDR1 is MNHNS and CDR2 is SASEGT. Losses at the gene ends were 7 bases for V and 7 bases for J; bases not matched to a gene: 7. The CDR3 consists of 14 residues. The CDR3 loop reads CASNPGTSANEQFF. For the CDR3, the DNA is TGTGCCAGCAACCCCGGGACTAGCGCTAATGAGCAGTTCTTC.